This is a list of T cell receptor beta chains from one sample in a study of cytomegalovirus exposure and HLA in healthy donors. Generated by immunoSEQ multiplex PCR, the TCRdb table keeps only in-frame clones and is missing some. The sample carries 100,000 or so clones, roughly three fifths recorded once. Sequencing input: PBMCs. These receptors were collected from a human donor in good health. The CDR3 runs from the conserved cysteine through the conserved F or W. D genes are given only for firm matches. Clone size appears in some rows only: once, few, many, or a class for an expanded clone.

>TRBV30|TRBJ2-7|.|TRBD2
CAWSLWGRGEEYEQYF
TGTGCCTGGAGCCTATGGGGCCGGGGGGAGGAATACGAGCAGTACTTC
>TRBV19|TRBJ2-7|.|.
CASSEAGASSYEQYF
TGTGCCAGTAGTGAGGCGGGGGCTAGCTCCTACGAGCAGTACTTC
>TRBV12-5|TRBJ1-3|.|.
CASGLHSPGNTIYF
TGTGCTAGTGGTTTGCACAGTCCTGGAAACACCATATATTTT
>TRBV28|TRBJ2-7|.|.
CASSWSVSYEQYF
TGTGCCAGCAGTTGGAGCGTTAGCTACGAGCAGTACTTC
>TRBV2|TRBJ2-3|few|.
CASSEAGTLSTDTQYF
TGTGCCAGCAGTGAAGCTGGGACACTTAGCACAGATACGCAGTATTTT
>TRBV4-1|TRBJ2-2|once|TRBD2
CASSRPGLAGGPDGELFF
TGCGCCAGCAGCCGCCCGGGACTAGCGGGAGGGCCAGACGGGGAGCTGTTTTTT
>TRBV29-1|TRBJ2-1|.|TRBD1
CSVLGQGNEQFF
TGCAGCGTCCTGGGACAGGGAAATGAGCAGTTCTTC
>TRBV7-9|TRBJ2-7|few|TRBD2
CASTSGYEQYF
TGTGCCAGCACTAGCGGCTACGAGCAGTACTTC
>TRBV5-7|TRBJ2-6|.|.
CASSRAGANVLTF
TGTGCCAGCAGCCGGGCTGGGGCCAACGTCCTGACTTTC
>TRBV7-6|TRBJ2-1|.|.
CASSLLGSEQFF
TGTGCCAGCAGCTTACTCGGGTCTGAGCAGTTCTTC
>TRBV6-1|TRBJ2-7|.|.
CASSELGRGDYEQYF
TGTGCCAGCAGTGAACTTGGCAGGGGAGACTACGAGCAGTACTTC
>TRBV19|TRBJ2-7|.|TRBD2
CASSPFGAGGNFEQYF
TGTGCCAGTAGCCCTTTCGGAGCGGGAGGGAACTTCGAGCAGTACTTC
>TRBV5-6|TRBJ2-7|.|.
CASSFELEQYF
TGTGCCAGCAGCTTTGAGCTGGAGCAGTACTTC
>TRBV6-5|TRBJ2-3|.|TRBD1
CASSYRGQGPVDTQYF
TGTGCCAGCAGTTACAGGGGACAGGGCCCCGTTGATACGCAGTATTTT